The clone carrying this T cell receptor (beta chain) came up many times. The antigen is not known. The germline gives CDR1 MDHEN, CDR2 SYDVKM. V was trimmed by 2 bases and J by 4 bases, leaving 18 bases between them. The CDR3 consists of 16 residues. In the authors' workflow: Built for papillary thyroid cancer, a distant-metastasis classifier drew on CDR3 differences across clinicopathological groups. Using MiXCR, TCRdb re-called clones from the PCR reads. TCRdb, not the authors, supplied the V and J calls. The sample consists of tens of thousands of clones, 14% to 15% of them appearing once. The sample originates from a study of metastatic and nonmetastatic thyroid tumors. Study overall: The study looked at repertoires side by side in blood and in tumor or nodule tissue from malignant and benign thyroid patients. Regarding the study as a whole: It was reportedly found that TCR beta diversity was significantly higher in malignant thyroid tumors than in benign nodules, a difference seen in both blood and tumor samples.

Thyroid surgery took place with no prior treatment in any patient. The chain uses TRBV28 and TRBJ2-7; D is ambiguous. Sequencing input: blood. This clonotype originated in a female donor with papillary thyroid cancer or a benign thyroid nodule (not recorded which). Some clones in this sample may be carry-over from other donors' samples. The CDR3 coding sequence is TGTGCCAGCAGTTTACGACCCCGATCGTCCAAATACGAGCAGTACTTC. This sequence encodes CASSLRPRSSKYEQYF.